This TCR beta chain derives from a study of shared clonotypes between healthy human individuals. Notes on the study in general: Generally, estimated richness proved larger in naive subsets than it did in memory subsets.

Per germline, CDR1 MNHEY and CDR2 SMNVEV (reference sequence). Germline trimming cut 2 bases from V and 6 bases from J; bases unmatched to any gene: 15. CDR3 length: 17 residues. With regard to this clone: Its matching antigen is unknown.

Naive CD8 cells were CD45RO-negative, positively selected for CCR7, excluding terminally differentiated effector memory CD45RA+ cells. Libraries were prepared by immunoSEQ multiplex PCR; TCRdb keeps only in-frame clonotypes and omits some of them. The data show under 700,000 clones, 85% to 95% seen once. Input material: naive CD8+ T cells sorted from blood. The clonotype comes from a woman aged 25 to 45 in good health. This rearrangement joins TRBV27 to TRBJ2-7; 8 nucleotides align to TRBD2. CDR3 nucleotide sequence: TGTGCCAGCAGTTTAGGTCGGGGGGGACTAGGGTTGAGCGAGCAGTACTTC. This translates into CASSLGRGGLGLSEQYF.